This T cell receptor beta chain was sequenced for a study of CD8 T cells in cerebrospinal fluid in Alzheimer's disease (dated by TCRdb to the early 2020s). Study-wide context: The study used two single-cell methods, plate-based nested PCR sequencing and droplet-based sequencing, to evaluate clonal expansion of CSF T cells. Whether clonally expanded T cells were present in cerebrospinal fluid from healthy elderly individuals and from patients with neurodegenerative disease was tested. A total of 20 to 30 samples were covered by the CSF gene-expression analysis, which included Parkinson's disease patients. In the droplet-based CSF analysis comparing patients with controls, there were some ten healthy controls (about 11,000 cells) and some ten patients with MCI or Alzheimer's disease (10,391 cells). Study-wide findings and limitations: A higher percentage of TCRs was made up by the largest CSF clone in patients with MCI or Alzheimer's disease than in controls. When the data were pooled, 4 of 6 Alzheimer's patients but only 1 of 10 healthy subjects had a highly expanded clone, defined as one making up at least 3% of TCRs. The EBV-specific clones were neither the most highly expanded clones nor enriched among patients. The authors cautioned that detecting EBV-specific TCRs in CSF does not establish a causal link between EBV and Alzheimer's disease. Only samples with detectable clones went into the overall clonality comparison: some 11 healthy, 5 MCI, 5 AD, and 6 PD.

This clonotype is medium-sized (0.01 to 0.1%) by its frequency; no count is available. Which antigen it targets is not known. None of the participants had acute infectious disease, and every participant was in good physical condition. Neurodegeneration in patients was confirmed with biomarkers including neurofilament, amyloid-beta and tau. For droplet-based sequencing, live CSF cells were sorted using a live/dead marker. CSF was obtained by lumbar puncture, and immune cells were pelleted by centrifugation at 300g. CSF samples were checked for red blood cells, and any sample contaminated with blood was excluded. CSF cells were cryopreserved in freezing medium, frozen overnight at -80 degrees C, and subsequently stored in liquid nitrogen. CSF samples were stored for less than seven months before analysis. CDR1 DFQATT and CDR2 SNEGSKA are derived from the germline V gene (reference sequence). Including cysteine and phenylalanine, the CDR3 has 17 amino acids. No coding sequence is recorded.

The library was made by 10x single-cell sequencing. Profiling of CSF cells was done with 10X Genomics single-cell V(D)J and 5' gene-expression libraries. An Illumina NextSeq550 was used to sequence the CSF single-cell TCR libraries. The study's processing was this. V(D)J reads were aligned to the vdj-GRCh38 alts ensemble 2.0.0 reference and were analysed with the Cell Ranger vdj pipeline. Cell barcodes sharing the same set of productive CDR3 nucleotide sequences were defined as clonotypes. Clonotype information was added to Seurat v3.0 gene-expression metadata to link clonality with transcriptional profiles. Exclusion was applied to CSF cells with more than 1,800 genes, more than 7,500 UMIs or more than 10% mitochondrial reads. CDR3-beta sequences were compared against VDJdb to identify TCRs with known antigen specificity. The network analysis of clone sharing was performed with the R package qgraph and was limited to TCRs that had complete alpha and beta chains. TCRdb reprocessed the reads into one record per CDR3 protein sequence, lacking DNA. These V and J calls rely on TCRdb rather than the paper's analysis. The sample's table lists a count of 1,000 to 1,500 distinct CDR3 sequences. The top ten hold roughly 8.2% of the sample.

The chain uses TRBV20-1 and TRBJ2-7; no DNA is available, so the TRBD1 call from TCRdb remains unchecked. This clonotype was sampled from a human donor with Alzheimer's disease. Material for sequencing was cerebrospinal fluid. The CDR3 is CSARTGTGVNSPYEQYF.